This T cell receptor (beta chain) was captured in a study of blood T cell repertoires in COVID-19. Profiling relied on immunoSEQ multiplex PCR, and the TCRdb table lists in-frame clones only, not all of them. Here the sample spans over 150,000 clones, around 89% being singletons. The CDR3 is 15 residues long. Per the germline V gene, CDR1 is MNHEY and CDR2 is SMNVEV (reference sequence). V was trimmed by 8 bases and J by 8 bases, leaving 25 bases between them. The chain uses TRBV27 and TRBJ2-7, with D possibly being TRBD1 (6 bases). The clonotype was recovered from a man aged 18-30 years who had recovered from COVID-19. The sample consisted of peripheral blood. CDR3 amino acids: CASRLSTGLFAKQYF. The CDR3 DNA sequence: TGTGCCAGCCGACTTTCGACAGGCCTTTTCGCGAAGCAGTACTTC.